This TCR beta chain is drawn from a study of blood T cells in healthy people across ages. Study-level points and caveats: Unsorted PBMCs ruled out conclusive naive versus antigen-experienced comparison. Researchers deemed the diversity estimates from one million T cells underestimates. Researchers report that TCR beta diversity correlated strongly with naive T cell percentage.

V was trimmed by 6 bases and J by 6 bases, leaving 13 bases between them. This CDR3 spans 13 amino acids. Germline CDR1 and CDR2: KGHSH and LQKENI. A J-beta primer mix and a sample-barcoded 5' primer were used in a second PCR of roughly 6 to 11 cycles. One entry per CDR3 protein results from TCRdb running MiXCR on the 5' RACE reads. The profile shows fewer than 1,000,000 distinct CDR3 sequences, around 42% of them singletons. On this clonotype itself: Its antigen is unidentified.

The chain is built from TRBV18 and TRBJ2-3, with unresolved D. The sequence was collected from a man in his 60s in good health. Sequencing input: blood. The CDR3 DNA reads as TGTGCCAGCTCCTCCCAGGAGCTCGATACGCAGTATTTT. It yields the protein CASSSQELDTQYF.